Given below is one T cell receptor beta chain in context. This CDR3 comprises 16 residues. The germline V gene encodes CDR1 MNHEY and CDR2 SMNVEV (reference sequence). V lost 2 bases, J lost 5 bases, and 5 bases stayed unmatched. Study processing details: Nucleated cell counts were estimated from reference gene primer amplification. Profiled with immunoSEQ multiplex PCR; TCRdb holds only in-frame clones, not every one. V, J and clone size were drawn from that table, and D and trimming were deduced from the DNA. Here the sample spans 200,000 to 250,000 clones, approximately 84% being singletons. Cohort placement rested on clinical history that participants reported themselves. Each recovered donor of Cohort 3 presented with two negative PCRs, clearance, or symptom resolution. This sample was taken from a study of blood T cell repertoires in COVID-19.

The TCR originated in a middle-aged man who had recovered from COVID-19. The sequenced material came from PBMCs or T cells enriched from blood (not recorded which). The gene calls are TRBV27 and TRBJ2-1; TRBD2 aligns across 11 bases. CDR3 nucleotide sequence: TGTGCCAGCAGTTTAAGACTAGCGGGGCCTCACAATGAGCAGTTCTTC. As protein: CASSLRLAGPHNEQFF.